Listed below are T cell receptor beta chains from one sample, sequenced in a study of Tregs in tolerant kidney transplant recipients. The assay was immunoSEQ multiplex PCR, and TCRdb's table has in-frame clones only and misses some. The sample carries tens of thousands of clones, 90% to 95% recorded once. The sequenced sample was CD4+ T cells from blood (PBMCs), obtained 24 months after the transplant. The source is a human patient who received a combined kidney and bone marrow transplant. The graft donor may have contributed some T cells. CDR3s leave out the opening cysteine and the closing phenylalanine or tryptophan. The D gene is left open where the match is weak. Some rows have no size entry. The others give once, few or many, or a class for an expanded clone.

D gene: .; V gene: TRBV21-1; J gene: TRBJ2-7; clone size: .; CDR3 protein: ASSKIWDRDYEQY
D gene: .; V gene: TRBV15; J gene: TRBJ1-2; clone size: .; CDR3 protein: ATSRVLGSPNYGYT
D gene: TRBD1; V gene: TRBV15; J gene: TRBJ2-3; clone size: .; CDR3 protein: ATSYTGADTQY
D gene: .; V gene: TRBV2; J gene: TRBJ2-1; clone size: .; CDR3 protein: ASSEPATFYVRNEQF
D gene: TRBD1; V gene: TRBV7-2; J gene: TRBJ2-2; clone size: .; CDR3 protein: ASSPQGVGELF
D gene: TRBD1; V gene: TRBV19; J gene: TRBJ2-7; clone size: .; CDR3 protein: ASSPRDRPPWY
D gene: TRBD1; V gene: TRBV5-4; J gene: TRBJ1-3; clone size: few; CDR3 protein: ASSSDRGSGNTIY
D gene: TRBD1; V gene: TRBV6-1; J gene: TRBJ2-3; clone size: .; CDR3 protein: ASSVRQGGTDTQY
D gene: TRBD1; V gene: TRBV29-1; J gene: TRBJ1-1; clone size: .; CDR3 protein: SVEVRTGRGTEAF
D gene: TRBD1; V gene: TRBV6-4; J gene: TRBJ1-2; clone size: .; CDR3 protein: ASSPGQTNYGYT